These 19 T cell receptor beta chains share one sample of origin, sequenced in a study of Graves' ophthalmopathy and Graves' hyperthyroidism. The sequenced template was RNA, covering the TCR beta CDR3 region. First-round RT-PCR used HTBI primers; second-round multiplex PCR followed. TCRdb re-analysed the multiplex PCR reads in MiXCR, keeping a single row per CDR3 protein. This sample has fewer than 650,000 distinct CDR3 sequences, with around a fifth found just once. Sample: peripheral blood. These receptors were taken from a woman younger than 35 with stable Graves' hyperthyroidism. Some clones in this sample may be carry-over from other donors' samples.

The sample holds many counts of this clonotype. This chain joins TRBV11-2 and TRBJ2-7; D call uncertain. CDR3 size: 13 residues. V was cut by 3 bases and J by 4 bases, with 10 bases left in between. The germline V gene encodes CDR1 SGHAT and CDR2 FQNNGV. The CDR3 nucleotides read TGTGCCAGCAGCTTGGCCGCGATGTACGAGCAGTACTTC. Its protein is CASSLAAMYEQYF.

This clonotype appeared many times. The rearrangement links TRBV12-3 or TRBV12-4 to TRBJ1-3; 8 bases are a match to TRBD1. The V segment lost 6 bases and the J segment 8 bases; nucleotides outside the gene matches: 6. The CDR3 spans 13 residues. CDR3 region: CASRDRGEDTIYF. CDR3 nucleotide sequence: TGTGCCAGCAGAGACAGGGGTGAGGACACCATATATTTT.

Written as DNA, the CDR3 is TGTGCCTGGAGACCCACCGGGACAGGGGGCCGCGAGCAGTACTTC. Translated: CAWRPTGTGGREQYF. The chain employs TRBV30 and TRBJ2-7; 12 positions match TRBD1. J gave up 6 bases and V 3 bases, and 9 bases lay outside the gene matches. The CDR3 has 15 amino acids. The V gene's germline CDR1 is GTSNPN and CDR2 SVGIG (reference sequence).

The CDR3 region has the DNA TGTGCCATCAGTGGGGCAGTTCGGAATCCCTCCTACGAGCAGTACTTC. Residues: CAISGAVRNPSYEQYF. V gene TRBV10-3 combines with J gene TRBJ2-7; D not resolved. Germline V gives CDR1 ENHRY, CDR2 SYGVKD. Trimming left V 4 bases short and J 0 bases short, with 16 bases between. The CDR3 runs to 16 residues.

This clonotype was counted many times. The V call is TRBV6-2 or TRBV6-3, the J call TRBJ2-7; D unresolved. This CDR3 region has 12 residues. Trimming stripped 5 bases from V and 4 bases from J, with 9 bases between. CDR1 is MNHEY, CDR2 SVGEGT, per germline. The CDR3 loop is CASSQTQYEQYF. CDR3 sequence (DNA): TGTGCCAGCAGTCAGACCCAATACGAGCAGTACTTC.

This clonotype was recorded at least ten times. The chain couples TRBV12-3 or TRBV12-4 to TRBJ2-4; tentatively, D is TRBD1 (6 bases). This CDR3 has 14 residues. Trimming removed 8 bases from V and 0 bases from J, with 11 bases in between. CDR3: CASATGIAKNIQYF. The CDR3 DNA sequence: TGTGCCAGCGCTACAGGGATAGCCAAAAACATTCAGTACTTC.

In this sample, this clonotype turned up many times. The rearrangement joins TRBV7-2 to TRBJ1-1; TRBD1 matches at 7 bases. Germline CDR1 SGHTA, CDR2 FQGNSA. V gave up 2 bases and J gave up 6 bases; unmatched junction bases: 12. This CDR3 contains 16 residues. CDR3 in amino acids: CASSLWGRDSQPEAFF. The CDR3 bases are TGTGCCAGCAGCTTATGGGGACGGGACAGCCAACCTGAAGCTTTCTTT. The variable domain in full, with the rest retrieved from reference TRBV7-2 and TRBJ1-1, is GAGVSQSPSNKVTEKGKDVELRCDPISGHTALYWYRQSLGQGLEFLIYFQGNSAPDKSGLPSDRFSAERTGGSVSTLTIQRTQQEDSAVYLCASSLWGRDSQPEAFFGQGTRLTVV.

In this sample, this clonotype turned up many times. The chain employs TRBV6-1 and TRBJ2-7; tentatively, D is TRBD1 or TRBD2 (5 bases each). The V gene's germline CDR1 is MNHNS and CDR2 SASEGT. This CDR3 spans 15 amino acids. The ends were cut back, 8 bases at V and 0 bases at J, with 17 bases in the middle. The CDR3 DNA reads TGTGCCAGCGCCCTGGGGGTTCGCTTCTCCTACGAGCAGTACTTC. It is translated as CASALGVRFSYEQYF.

There are many counts of this clonotype. The chain carries TRBV7-9 and TRBJ1-1, with D uncertain. The V end lost 0 bases, the J end lost 2 bases, and 10 bases lay between the germline ends. Looked up from germline, CDR1 is SEHNR and CDR2 is FQNEAQ (reference sequence). The CDR3 has 15 amino acids. The CDR3 here is CASSLAAGSNTEAFF. The CDR3 coding sequence is TGTGCCAGCAGCTTAGCGGCAGGTAGTAACACTGAAGCTTTCTTT.

This clonotype has a handful of counts. This sequence joins TRBV28 and TRBJ2-7, with 9 positions matching TRBD2. The germline V gene has CDR1 MDHEN and CDR2 SYDVKM. Germline trimming cut 2 bases from V and 1 base from J; bases unmatched to any gene: 3. This CDR3 is built from 15 residues. The CDR3 sequence is CASSLGTSQSYEQYF. CDR3 nucleotide sequence: TGTGCCAGCAGTTTAGGGACTAGCCAGTCCTACGAGCAGTACTTC.

This clonotype was counted between two and nine times. CDR3 nucleotides: TGCAGTGCCCCCGATAGGCCCCGGGGGGCCCAGCATTTT. As protein: CSAPDRPRGAQHF. The chain combines TRBV20-1 with TRBJ1-5; a weak D match, TRBD1 (5 bases). V lost 6 bases to trimming and J lost 11 bases, with 20 bases between them. The germline CDR1 and CDR2 sequences are DFQATT and SNEGSKA (reference sequence). The CDR3 is 13 residues long.

This clonotype was seen only once. J is TRBJ1-1 and V is TRBV2; no clear D. CDR1 is SNHLY, CDR2 FYNNEI, per germline. The length of the CDR3 is 13 residues. Trimming removed 8 bases at V and 2 bases at J, with 12 bases between. DNA for the CDR3: TGTGCCAGCGAGGATGGGTTCAACACTGAAGCTTTCTTT. Translation gives CASEDGFNTEAFF.

Ten or more counts support this clonotype. The V call is TRBV29-1, the J call TRBJ2-5; D is ambiguous. V was shortened by 3 bases and J by 1 base, with 9 bases between the two germline ends. In germline, CDR1 is SQVTM, CDR2 ANQGSEA. The CDR3 runs 13 residues. As DNA, the CDR3 is TGCAGCGTTGATGCGCAGACCCAAGAGACCCAGTACTTC. Protein: CSVDAQTQETQYF.

This clonotype came up many times. The J gene is TRBJ2-7, the V gene TRBV30; a possible D gene is TRBD2 (7 bases). Germline V lookup: CDR1 GTSNPN, CDR2 SVGIG (reference sequence). V gave up 2 bases and J gave up 6 bases, with 11 bases separating them. This CDR3 has 12 amino acids. CDR3 sequence reads: CAWSMGGPEQYF. Here the CDR3 DNA reads TGTGCCTGGAGTATGGGGGGGCCCGAGCAGTACTTC.

The rearrangement joins TRBV29-1 to TRBJ2-7, with a possible D match to TRBD1 (5 bases). CDR3 length: 11 residues. Germline V gives CDR1 SQVTM, CDR2 ANQGSEA. The CDR3 DNA reads TGCGTCGTGGACATCAACTACGAGCAGTACTTC. Protein: CVVDINYEQYF.

This clonotype was seen many times. The V gene is TRBV6-2 or TRBV6-3, the J gene TRBJ1-5; D gene uncertain. CDR1 and CDR2 (germline): MNHEY, SVGEGT. This CDR3 is 15 amino acids long. V was cut by 1 base and J by 0 bases, with 7 bases left in between. CDR3 DNA sequence: TGTGCCAGCAGTTACTTCGGTTCTAGCAATCAGCCCCAGCATTTT. Encoded protein: CASSYFGSSNQPQHF.

In its sample, this clonotype was seen many times. The V call is TRBV28, the J call TRBJ2-7, with D maybe TRBD2 (6 bases). Germline V gives CDR1 MDHEN, CDR2 SYDVKM. This CDR3 contains 15 residues. Trimming shortened V by 6 bases and J by 0 bases, and 15 bases separated the two germline ends. The CDR3 region is CASSQAGGFSYEQYF. In DNA form, the CDR3 reads TGTGCCAGCAGCCAAGCGGGTGGGTTCTCCTACGAGCAGTACTTC.

The V call is TRBV28, the J call TRBJ1-1; TRBD1 matches at 9 bases. There are 14 residues in the CDR3. Germline values: CDR1 MDHEN, CDR2 SYDVKM. The trim removed 3 bases at V and 4 bases at J, leaving 3 bases unmatched. CDR3 amino acids: CASSLGGQGTEAFF. The CDR3 region has the DNA TGTGCCAGCAGTTTGGGGGGACAGGGCACTGAAGCTTTCTTT.

V usage is TRBV7-3 and J usage is TRBJ1-1, with TRBD1 identical over 7 bases. CDR3 length: 15 residues. V shed 5 bases and J 4 bases; nucleotides not matched to a gene: 10. The V gene's germline CDR1 is SGHTA and CDR2 FQGTGA. The CDR3 region has the DNA TGTGCCAGCAGCCAGGGGGGTTTTCGGTTCACTGAAGCTTTCTTT. This translates into CASSQGGFRFTEAFF.